Presented here are 5 T cell receptor beta chains from one specimen sequenced in a study of cytomegalovirus exposure and HLA in healthy donors. The PCR contained 60 Vbeta and 13 Jbeta primers. The assay was immunoSEQ multiplex PCR, and TCRdb's table has in-frame clones only and misses some. The table has 150,000 to 200,000 clones, 79% seen once. What was sequenced was PBMCs. The source is a woman between 45 and 60 years old in good health and CMV-seronegative.

The genes are TRBV5-1 and TRBJ1-1; 10 nucleotides line up with TRBD1. This CDR3 has 17 amino acids. Germline V gene lookup returns CDR1 SGHRS and CDR2 YFSETQ. The ends lost 0 bases at V and 1 base at J; junction bases unmatched: 6. CDR3 DNA sequence: TGCGCCAGCAGCTTGGCGCCTTGGACAGGGGGGAACACTGAAGCTTTCTTT. Protein: CASSLAPWTGGNTEAFF. The full variable domain, its missing parts supplied by reference TRBV5-1 and TRBJ1-1, is KAGVTQTPRYLIKTRGQQVTLSCSPISGHRSVSWYQQTPGQGLQFLFEYFSETQRNKGNFPGRFSGRQFSNSRSEMNVSTLELGDSALYLCASSLAPWTGGNTEAFFGQGTRLTVV.

The chain is built from TRBV20-1 and TRBJ1-1; D perhaps matches TRBD1 (5 bases). The CDR3 is 11 residues long. Looked up from germline, CDR1 is DFQATT and CDR2 is SNEGSKA (reference sequence). V shed 4 bases and J shed 7 bases, with 10 bases lying between them. CDR3 nucleotides: TGCAGTGCTACAGGGCAGAATGAAGCTTTCTTT. It specifies CSATGQNEAFF.

In its sample, this clone was seen once. This chain links TRBV5-1 with TRBJ2-3; perhaps TRBD2 as D (5 bases). Germline V CDR1 and CDR2: SGHRS, YFSETQ. CDR3 length: 15 residues. The V end lost 3 bases, the J end lost 2 bases, and 13 bases lay between the germline ends. The CDR3 is CASSSVGAVTDTQYF. CDR3 sequence (DNA): TGCGCCAGCAGCTCGGTCGGAGCGGTCACAGATACGCAGTATTTT.

The chain carries TRBV4-3 and TRBJ1-4; D might be TRBD1 (5 bases). The V gene's germline CDR1 is LGHNA and CDR2 YSLEER. This CDR3 contains 15 residues. The V end was cut by 0 bases, the J end by 6 bases, with 11 bases between. Here the CDR3 reads CASSQDPRGDEKLFF. In DNA form, the CDR3 reads TGCGCCAGCAGCCAAGACCCTAGGGGCGATGAAAAACTGTTTTTT.

This clone appeared a few times. This chain joins TRBV5-1 and TRBJ2-1, with 7 bases that match TRBD1. V gave up 0 bases and J gave up 8 bases; unmatched junction bases: 8. The germline V gene has CDR1 SGHRS and CDR2 YFSETQ. This CDR3 spans 15 amino acids. CDR3 protein: CASSLGQGNNHEQFF. CDR3 in DNA: TGCGCCAGCAGCTTGGGACAGGGAAATAACCATGAGCAGTTCTTC.